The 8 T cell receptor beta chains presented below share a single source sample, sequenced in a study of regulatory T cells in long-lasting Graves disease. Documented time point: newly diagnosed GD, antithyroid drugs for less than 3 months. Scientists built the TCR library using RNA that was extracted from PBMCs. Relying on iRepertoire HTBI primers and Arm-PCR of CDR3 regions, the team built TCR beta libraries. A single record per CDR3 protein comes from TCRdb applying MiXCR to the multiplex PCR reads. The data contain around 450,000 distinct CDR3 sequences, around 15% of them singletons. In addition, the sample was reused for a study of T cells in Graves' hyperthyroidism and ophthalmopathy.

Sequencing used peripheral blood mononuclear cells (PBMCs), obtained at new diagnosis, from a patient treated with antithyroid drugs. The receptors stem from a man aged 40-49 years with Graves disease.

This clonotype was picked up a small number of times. The CDR3 DNA sequence: TGTGCCAGCAGTTATCCCGGGACCCGTTACGAGCAGTACTTC. Translated, it gives CASSYPGTRYEQYF. The chain has TRBV6-9 and TRBJ2-7; tentatively, D is TRBD1 or TRBD2 (5 bases each). This CDR3 has 14 residues. Per germline, CDR1 MNHGY and CDR2 SVAAGI. The germline V and J ends were trimmed by 2 bases and 4 bases, with 12 bases remaining between them.

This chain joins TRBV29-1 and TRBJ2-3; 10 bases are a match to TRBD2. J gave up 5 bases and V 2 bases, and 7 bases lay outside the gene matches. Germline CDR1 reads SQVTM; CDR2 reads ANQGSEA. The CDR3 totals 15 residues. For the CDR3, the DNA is TGCAGCGTTGAAACAGCGGGAGGGCCCGGAGATACGCAGTATTTT. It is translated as CSVETAGGPGDTQYF.

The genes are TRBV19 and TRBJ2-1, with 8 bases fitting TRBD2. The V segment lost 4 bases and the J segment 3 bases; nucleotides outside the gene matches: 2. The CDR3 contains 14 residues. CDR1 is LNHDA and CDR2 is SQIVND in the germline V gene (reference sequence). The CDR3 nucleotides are TGTGCCAGTAGTACCGCGGGGGGCTACAATGAGCAGTTCTTC. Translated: CASSTAGGYNEQFF. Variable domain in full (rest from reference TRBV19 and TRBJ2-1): DGGITQSPKYLFRKEGQNVTLSCEQNLNHDAMYWYRQDPGQGLRLIYYSQIVNDFQKGDIAEGYSVSREKKESFPLTVTSAQKNPTAFYLCASSTAGGYNEQFFGPGTRLTVL.

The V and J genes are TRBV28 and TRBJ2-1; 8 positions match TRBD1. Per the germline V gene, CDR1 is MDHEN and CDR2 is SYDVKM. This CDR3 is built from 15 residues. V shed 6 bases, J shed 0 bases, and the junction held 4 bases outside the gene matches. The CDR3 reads CASSPDRVSYNEQFF. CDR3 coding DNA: TGTGCCAGCAGCCCGGACAGGGTCTCCTACAATGAGCAGTTCTTC.

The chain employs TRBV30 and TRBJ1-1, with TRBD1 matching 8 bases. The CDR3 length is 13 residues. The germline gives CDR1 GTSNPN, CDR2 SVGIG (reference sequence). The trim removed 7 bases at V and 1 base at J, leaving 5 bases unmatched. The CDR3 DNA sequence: TGTGCCTCGCGACAGGGGAGGAACACTGAAGCTTTCTTT. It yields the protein CASRQGRNTEAFF.

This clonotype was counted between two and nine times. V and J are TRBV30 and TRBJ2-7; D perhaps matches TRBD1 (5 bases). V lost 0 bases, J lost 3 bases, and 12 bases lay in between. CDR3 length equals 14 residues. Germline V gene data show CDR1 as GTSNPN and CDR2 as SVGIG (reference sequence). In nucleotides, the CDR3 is TGTGCCTGGAGTGTACGCGACGGACACTACGAGCAGTACTTC. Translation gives CAWSVRDGHYEQYF.

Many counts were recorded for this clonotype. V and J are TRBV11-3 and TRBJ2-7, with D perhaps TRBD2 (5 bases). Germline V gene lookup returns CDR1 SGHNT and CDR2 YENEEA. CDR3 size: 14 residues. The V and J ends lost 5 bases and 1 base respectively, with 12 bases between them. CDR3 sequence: CASSRGPESYEQYF. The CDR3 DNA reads TGTGCCAGCAGCAGAGGGCCTGAATCCTACGAGCAGTACTTC.

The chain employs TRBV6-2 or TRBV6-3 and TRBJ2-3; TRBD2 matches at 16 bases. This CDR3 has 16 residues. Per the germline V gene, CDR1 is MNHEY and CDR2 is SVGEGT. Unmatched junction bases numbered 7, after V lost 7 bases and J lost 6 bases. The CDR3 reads CASTPGTSGRGDTQYF. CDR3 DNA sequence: TGTGCCAGCACTCCAGGGACTAGCGGGAGGGGGGATACGCAGTATTTT.